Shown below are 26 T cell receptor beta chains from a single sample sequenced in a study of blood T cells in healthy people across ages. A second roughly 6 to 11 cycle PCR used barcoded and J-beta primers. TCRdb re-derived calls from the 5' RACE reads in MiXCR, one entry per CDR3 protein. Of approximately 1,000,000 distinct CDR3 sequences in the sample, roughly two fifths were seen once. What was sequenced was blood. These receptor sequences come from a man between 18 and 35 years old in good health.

The CDR3 sequence: CASSVSRTRNEQFF. CDR3 DNA sequence: TGTGCCAGCAGTGTATCCAGGACACGCAATGAGCAGTTCTTC. The V and J genes are TRBV2 and TRBJ2-1, with D possibly TRBD1 on 5 matching bases. V was clipped by 4 bases and J by 6 bases, with 13 bases between them. The CDR3 is 14 amino acids. Looked up from germline, CDR1 is SNHLY and CDR2 is FYNNEI.

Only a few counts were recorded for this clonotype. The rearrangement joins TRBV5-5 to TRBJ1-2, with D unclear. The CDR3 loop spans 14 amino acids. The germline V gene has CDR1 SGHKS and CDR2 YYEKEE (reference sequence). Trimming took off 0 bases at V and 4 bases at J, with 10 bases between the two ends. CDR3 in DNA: TGTGCCAGCAGCTTGGAGCTGGGTCCCTATGGCTACACCTTC. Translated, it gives CASSLELGPYGYTF.

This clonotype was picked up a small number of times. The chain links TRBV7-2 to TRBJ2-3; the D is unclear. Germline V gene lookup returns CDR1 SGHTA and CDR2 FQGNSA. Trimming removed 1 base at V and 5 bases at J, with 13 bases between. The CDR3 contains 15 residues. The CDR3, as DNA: TGTGCCAGCAGCTTAGGTTTACGGGTAGGAGATACGCAGTATTTT. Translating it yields CASSLGLRVGDTQYF.

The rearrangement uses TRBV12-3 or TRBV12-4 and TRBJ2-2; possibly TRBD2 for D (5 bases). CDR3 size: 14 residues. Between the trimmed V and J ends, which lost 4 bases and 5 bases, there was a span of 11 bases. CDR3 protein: CASSSRTQTGELFF. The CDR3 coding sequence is TGTGCCAGCAGTTCCCGGACTCAGACCGGGGAGCTGTTTTTT.

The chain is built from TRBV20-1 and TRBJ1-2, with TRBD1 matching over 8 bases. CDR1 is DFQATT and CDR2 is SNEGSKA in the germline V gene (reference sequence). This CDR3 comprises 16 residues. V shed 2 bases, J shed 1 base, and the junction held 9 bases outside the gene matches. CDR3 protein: CSARPKDRGVNYGYTF. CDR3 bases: TGCAGTGCTAGACCGAAAGACAGGGGAGTTAACTATGGCTACACCTTC.

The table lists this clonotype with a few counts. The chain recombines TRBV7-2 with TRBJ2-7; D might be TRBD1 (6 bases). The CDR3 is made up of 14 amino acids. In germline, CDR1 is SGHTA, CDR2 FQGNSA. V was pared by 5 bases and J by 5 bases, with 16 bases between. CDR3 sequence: CASSPQSRGNEQYF. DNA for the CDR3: TGTGCCAGCAGCCCACAATCGAGGGGGAACGAGCAGTACTTC.

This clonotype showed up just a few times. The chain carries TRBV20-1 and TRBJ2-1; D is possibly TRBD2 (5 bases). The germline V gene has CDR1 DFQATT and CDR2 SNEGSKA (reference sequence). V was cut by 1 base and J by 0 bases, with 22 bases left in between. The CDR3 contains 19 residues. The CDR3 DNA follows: TGCAGTGCTAGAGGAATCTACGGGGTTAGGGCGAGCTCCTACAATGAGCAGTTCTTC. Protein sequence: CSARGIYGVRASSYNEQFF.

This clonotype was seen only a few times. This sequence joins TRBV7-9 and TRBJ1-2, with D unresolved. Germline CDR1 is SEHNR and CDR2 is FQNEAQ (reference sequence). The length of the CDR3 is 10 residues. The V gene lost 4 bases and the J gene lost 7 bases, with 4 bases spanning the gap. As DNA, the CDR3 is TGTGCCAGCAGCTGGAGTGGCTACACCTTC. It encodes CASSWSGYTF.

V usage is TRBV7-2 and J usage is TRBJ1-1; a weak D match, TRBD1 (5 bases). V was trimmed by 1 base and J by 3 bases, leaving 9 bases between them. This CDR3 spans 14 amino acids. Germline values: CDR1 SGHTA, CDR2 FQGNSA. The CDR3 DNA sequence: TGTGCCAGCAGCTTAGTTCCGGGGGACACTGAAGCTTTCTTT. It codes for CASSLVPGDTEAFF.

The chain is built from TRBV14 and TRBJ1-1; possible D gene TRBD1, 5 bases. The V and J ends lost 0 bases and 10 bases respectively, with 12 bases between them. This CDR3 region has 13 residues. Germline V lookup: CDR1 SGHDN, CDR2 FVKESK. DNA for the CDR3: TGTGCCAGCAGCCAAGATCCGGGGGACCGAGCTTTCTTT. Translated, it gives CASSQDPGDRAFF.

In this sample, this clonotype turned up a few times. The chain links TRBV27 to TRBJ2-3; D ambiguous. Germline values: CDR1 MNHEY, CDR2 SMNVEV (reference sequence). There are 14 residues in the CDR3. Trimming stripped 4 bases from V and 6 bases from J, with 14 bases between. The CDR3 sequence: CASSSPTRLDTQYF. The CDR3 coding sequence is TGTGCCAGCAGTTCACCCACCCGGTTGGATACGCAGTATTTT.

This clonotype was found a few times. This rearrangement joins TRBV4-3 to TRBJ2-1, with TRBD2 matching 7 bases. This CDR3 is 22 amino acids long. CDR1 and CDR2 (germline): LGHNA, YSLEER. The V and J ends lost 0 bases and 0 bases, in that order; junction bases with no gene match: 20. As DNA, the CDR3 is TGCGCCAGCAGCCAAGAGTCTAGCGGACCCGGATTCGTTGACCTCTCCTACAATGAGCAGTTCTTC. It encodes CASSQESSGPGFVDLSYNEQFF.

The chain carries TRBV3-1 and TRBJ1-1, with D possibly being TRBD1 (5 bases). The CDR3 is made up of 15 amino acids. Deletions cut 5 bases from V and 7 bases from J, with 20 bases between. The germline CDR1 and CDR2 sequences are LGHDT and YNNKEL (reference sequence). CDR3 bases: TGTGCCAGCAGCATATCCCCCGGGAGGGGAGGTGAAGCTTTCTTT. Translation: CASSISPGRGGEAFF.

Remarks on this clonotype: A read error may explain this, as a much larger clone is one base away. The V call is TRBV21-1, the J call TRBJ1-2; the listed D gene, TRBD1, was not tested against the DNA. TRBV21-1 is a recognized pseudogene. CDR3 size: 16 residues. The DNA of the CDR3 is TGTGCCAGCAGCCGGGGGAGATATGGACATCTCTCTCGCTACACCTTC. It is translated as CASSRGRYGHLSRYTF.

This CDR3 reads CATRSGGSTEAFF. CDR3 DNA sequence: TGTGCCACCAGAAGTGGGGGGTCTACTGAAGCTTTCTTT. The chain uses TRBV3-1 and TRBJ1-1, with D possibly being TRBD1 (5 bases). The CDR3 has 13 amino acids. V was cut by 10 bases and J by 5 bases, with 17 bases left in between. Per germline, CDR1 LGHDT and CDR2 YNNKEL (reference sequence).

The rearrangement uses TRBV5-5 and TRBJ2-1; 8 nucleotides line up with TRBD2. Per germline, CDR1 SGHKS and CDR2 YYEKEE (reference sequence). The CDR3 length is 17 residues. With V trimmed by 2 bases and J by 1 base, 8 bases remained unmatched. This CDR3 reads CASSFTPSGGSYNEQFF. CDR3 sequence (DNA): TGTGCCAGCAGCTTTACCCCAAGCGGGGGTTCCTACAATGAGCAGTTCTTC.

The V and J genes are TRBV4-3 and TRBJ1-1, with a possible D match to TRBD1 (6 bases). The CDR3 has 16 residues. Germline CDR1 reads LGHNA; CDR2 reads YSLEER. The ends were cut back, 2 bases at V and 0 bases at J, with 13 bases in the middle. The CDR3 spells CASSQRTAPMNTEAFF. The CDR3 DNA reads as TGCGCCAGCAGCCAAAGGACAGCTCCCATGAACACTGAAGCTTTCTTT.

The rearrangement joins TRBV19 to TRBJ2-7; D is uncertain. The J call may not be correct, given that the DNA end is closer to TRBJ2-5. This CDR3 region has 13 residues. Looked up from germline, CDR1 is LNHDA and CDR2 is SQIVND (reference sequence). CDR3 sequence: CASTQGPRQTQYF. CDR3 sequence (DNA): TGTGCCAGTACCCAAGGGCCCCGTCAGACCCAGTACTTC.

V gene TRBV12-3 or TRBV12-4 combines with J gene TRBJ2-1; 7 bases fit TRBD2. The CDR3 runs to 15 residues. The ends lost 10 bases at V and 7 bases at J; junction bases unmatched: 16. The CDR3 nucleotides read TGTGCCACCCAGACCTCGGGCGGGGGATTGAATGAGCAGTTCTTC. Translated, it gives CATQTSGGGLNEQFF.

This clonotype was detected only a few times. As DNA, the CDR3 is TGCGCCAGCAGCTTGGCCCAAGGAGTCGGCGGCTACGAGCAGTACTTC. Encoded protein: CASSLAQGVGGYEQYF. V usage is TRBV5-1 and J usage is TRBJ2-7; D remains ambiguous. V gave up 0 bases and J gave up 3 bases, with 16 bases separating them. The germline V gene has CDR1 SGHRS and CDR2 YFSETQ. CDR3 size: 16 residues. Supplemented by reference TRBV5-1 and TRBJ2-7, the full variable domain reads KAGVTQTPRYLIKTRGQQVTLSCSPISGHRSVSWYQQTPGQGLQFLFEYFSETQRNKGNFPGRFSGRQFSNSRSEMNVSTLELGDSALYLCASSLAQGVGGYEQYFGPGTRLTVT.

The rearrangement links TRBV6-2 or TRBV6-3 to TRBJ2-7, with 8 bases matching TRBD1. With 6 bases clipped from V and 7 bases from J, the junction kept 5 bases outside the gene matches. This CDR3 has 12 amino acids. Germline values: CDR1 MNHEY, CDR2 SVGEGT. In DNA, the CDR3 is TGTGCCAGCAGCGAGGACAGGGTGGAGCAGTACTTC. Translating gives CASSEDRVEQYF.

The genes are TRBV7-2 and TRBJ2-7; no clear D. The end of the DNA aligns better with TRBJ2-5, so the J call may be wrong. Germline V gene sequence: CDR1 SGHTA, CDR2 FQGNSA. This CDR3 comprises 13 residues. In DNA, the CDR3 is TGTGCCAGCAGCCCGGCGGTCCGGGAGACCCAGTACTTC. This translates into CASSPAVRETQYF.

The CDR3 here is CASSTRQGGYNEQYF. The CDR3 nucleotides are TGTGCCAGCAGTACAAGACAGGGTGGATACAATGAGCAGTACTTC. The V gene is TRBV12-3 or TRBV12-4, the J gene TRBJ2-1; TRBD1 agrees at 7 bases. The J call is doubtful: the DNA matches TRBJ2-7 better. CDR3 length: 15 amino acids.

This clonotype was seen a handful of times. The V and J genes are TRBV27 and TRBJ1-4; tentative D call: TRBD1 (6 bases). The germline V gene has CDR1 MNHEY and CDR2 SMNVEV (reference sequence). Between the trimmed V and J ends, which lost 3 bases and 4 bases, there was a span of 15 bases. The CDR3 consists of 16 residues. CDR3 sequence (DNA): TGTGCCAGCAGTTTTCCCCGGACAGAGATTAATGAAAAACTGTTTTTT. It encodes CASSFPRTEINEKLFF.

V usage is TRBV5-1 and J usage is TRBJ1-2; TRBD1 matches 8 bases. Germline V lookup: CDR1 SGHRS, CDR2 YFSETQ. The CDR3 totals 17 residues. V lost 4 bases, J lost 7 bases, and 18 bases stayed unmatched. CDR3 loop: CASSAARDRSEVFGYTF. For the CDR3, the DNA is TGCGCCAGCAGCGCAGCCAGGGACAGGAGTGAAGTATTTGGCTACACCTTC.

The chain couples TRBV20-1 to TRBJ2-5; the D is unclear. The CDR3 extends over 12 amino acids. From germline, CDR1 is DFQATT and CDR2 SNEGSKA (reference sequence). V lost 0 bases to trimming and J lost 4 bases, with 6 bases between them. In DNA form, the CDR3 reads TGCAGTGCTAGAGATAGGGCAGAGACCCAGTACTTC. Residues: CSARDRAETQYF.